This T cell receptor beta chain was observed in a study of CD8 T cells in Susac syndrome. Trimming at V came to 3 bases and at J to 5 bases, leaving 5 bases not matched to a gene. CDR3 length equals 13 residues. The germline CDR1 and CDR2 sequences are DFQATT and SNEGSKA (reference sequence). Reverse transcription of about 0.45 to 1 ug RNA used random hexamers. TCRdb processed the immunoSEQ multiplex PCR reads anew with MiXCR; each CDR3 protein has one entry. The table shows roughly 110,000 distinct CDR3 sequences, with around 92% occurring only once. The chain is built from TRBV20-1 and TRBJ2-5, with 8 nucleotides matching TRBD1. The sequenced material came from CD8+ T cells from PBMCs. This receptor was taken from a human donor in good health. CDR3 in DNA: TGCAGTGCTAGCCAGGGGGCGTCGGAGACCCAGTACTTC. Protein product: CSASQGASETQYF.